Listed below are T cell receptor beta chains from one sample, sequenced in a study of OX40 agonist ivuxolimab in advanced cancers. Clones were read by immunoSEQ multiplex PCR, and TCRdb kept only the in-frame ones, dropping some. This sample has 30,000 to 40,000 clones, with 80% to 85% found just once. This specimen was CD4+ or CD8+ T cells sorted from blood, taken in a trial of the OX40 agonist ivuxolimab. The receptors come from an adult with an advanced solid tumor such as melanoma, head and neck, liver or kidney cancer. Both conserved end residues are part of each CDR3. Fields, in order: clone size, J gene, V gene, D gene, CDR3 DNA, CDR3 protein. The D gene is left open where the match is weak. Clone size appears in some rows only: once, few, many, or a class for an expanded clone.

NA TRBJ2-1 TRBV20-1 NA TGCAGTGCCGGTAGGGAGCAGTTCTTC CSAGREQFF
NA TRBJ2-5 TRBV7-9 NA TGTGCCAGCAGCCCCTTGACGGTACAAGAGACCCAGTACTTC CASSPLTVQETQYF
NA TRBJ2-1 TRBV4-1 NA TGCGCCAGCAGCCAATCTCCTTTCGCCGGTTCTTTCGAGGGAGGTTACAATGAGCAGTTCTTC CASSQSPFAGSFEGGYNEQFF
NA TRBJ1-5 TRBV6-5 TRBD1 TGTGCCAGCAGACGACAGGGGACCGATCAGCCCCAGCATTTT CASRRQGTDQPQHF
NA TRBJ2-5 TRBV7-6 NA TGTGCCAGCAGCTTAGCAGGGGATGGGGAGACCCAGTACTTC CASSLAGDGETQYF
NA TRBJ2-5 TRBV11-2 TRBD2 TGTGCCAGCAGCTTAGACTCCGTAAGCGGGGAAGAGACCCAGTACTTC CASSLDSVSGEETQYF
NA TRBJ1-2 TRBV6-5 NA TGTGCCAGCAGTTACACCATACAGGACCCCTATGGCTACACCTTC CASSYTIQDPYGYTF
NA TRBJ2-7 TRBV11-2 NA TGTGCCAGCAGCTTAGGCCGGGGCCTCTACGAGCAGTACTTC CASSLGRGLYEQYF
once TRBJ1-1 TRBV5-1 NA TGCGCCAGCAGCTTGGTAGTGGGCATGAACACTGAAGCTTTCTTT CASSLVVGMNTEAFF
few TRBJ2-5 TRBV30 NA TGTGCCTGGAGAGTGGGACCGAAAGAGACCCAGTACTTC CAWRVGPKETQYF
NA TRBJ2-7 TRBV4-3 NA TGCGCCAGCAGCCAAGAGGCGGAGGGGTACTACGAGCAGTACTTC CASSQEAEGYYEQYF
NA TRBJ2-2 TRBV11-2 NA TGTGCCAGCAGCTTAGGCAGGCTGAACACCGGGGAGCTGTTTTTT CASSLGRLNTGELFF
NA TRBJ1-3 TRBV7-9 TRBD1 TGTGCCAGCAGCTCCCAGGGGGCGAGTTCTGGAAACACCATATATTTT CASSSQGASSGNTIYF
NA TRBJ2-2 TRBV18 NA TGTGCCAGCTCACGGGGGGGCTCGTCCACCGGGGAGCTGTTTTTT CASSRGGSSTGELFF
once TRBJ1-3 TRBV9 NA TGTGCCAGCAGCGGTAGAAGGGCCGACTCTGGAAACACCATATATTTT CASSGRRADSGNTIYF
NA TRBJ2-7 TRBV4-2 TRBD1 TGTGCCAGCAGCCAACATAATACCGGGACAGGGAGGGTCTCCGAGCAGTACTTC CASSQHNTGTGRVSEQYF
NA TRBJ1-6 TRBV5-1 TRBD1 TGCGCCAGCAGCTTCCAGGGGGATAATTCACCCCTCCACTTT CASSFQGDNSPLHF
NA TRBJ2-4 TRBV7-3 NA TGTGCCAGCAGCTTAAGAAACATTCAGTACTTC CASSLRNIQYF
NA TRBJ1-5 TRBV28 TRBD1 TGTGCCAGCACTCCCGGCGACAGGGACAATCAGCCCCAGCATTTT CASTPGDRDNQPQHF
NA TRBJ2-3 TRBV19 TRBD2 TGTGCCAGTAGTAAAGCAGGACTAGCAGGCGATACGCAGTATTTT CASSKAGLAGDTQYF
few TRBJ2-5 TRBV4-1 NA TGCGCCAGCAGCCTCCATGGGACATCACAAGAGACCCAGTACTTC CASSLHGTSQETQYF